The 17 T cell receptor beta chains in this list originate from one sample, sequenced in a study of CD8 T cells in ankylosing spondylitis. TCRdb processed the 5' RACE reads anew with MiXCR; each CDR3 protein has one entry. The repertoire holds about 220,000 distinct CDR3 sequences, with about 10% as singletons. Sequenced: blood, either unsorted or a sorted T cell fraction (not recorded which). The source of these receptors is a male donor with ankylosing spondylitis or in good health (not recorded which).

The chain links TRBV9 to TRBJ2-3; the match to TRBD2 covers 12 bases. Germline CDR1 is SGDLS and CDR2 is YYNGEE. The CDR3 spans 17 residues. Losses at the gene ends were 0 bases for V and 2 bases for J; bases not matched to a gene: 4. The CDR3 loop reads CASSVGLAGANTDTQYF. In nucleotides, the CDR3 is TGTGCCAGCAGCGTAGGACTAGCGGGGGCCAACACAGATACGCAGTATTTT.

This clonotype was seen a handful of times. This rearrangement joins TRBV7-9 to TRBJ1-1, with D uncertain. V dropped 2 bases and J dropped 10 bases, with 14 bases sitting between them. The CDR3 runs 13 residues. Germline V lookup: CDR1 SEHNR, CDR2 FQNEAQ (reference sequence). The CDR3 loop is CASSLWTERAAFF. In nucleotides, the CDR3 is TGTGCCAGCAGCTTATGGACCGAGCGTGCAGCTTTCTTT.

In its sample, this clonotype was seen many times. The chain combines TRBV11-2 with TRBJ1-5; TRBD1 agrees at 9 bases. From germline, CDR1 is SGHAT and CDR2 FQNNGV. The ends lost 2 bases at V and 4 bases at J; junction bases unmatched: 3. The length of the CDR3 is 15 residues. The CDR3 loop is CASSLFGQGNQPQHF. The DNA for the CDR3 is TGTGCCAGCAGCTTATTTGGACAGGGGAATCAGCCCCAGCATTTT.

This clonotype was recorded at least ten times. The chain links TRBV20-1 to TRBJ2-1, with a possible D match to TRBD2 (7 bases). This CDR3 spans 16 amino acids. From germline, CDR1 is DFQATT and CDR2 SNEGSKA (reference sequence). Trimming took 1 base from V and 1 from J, leaving 14 bases between them. This chain's CDR3 is CSARVAGADSYNEQFF. CDR3 DNA sequence: TGCAGTGCTAGAGTGGCGGGGGCCGATTCCTACAATGAGCAGTTCTTC.

This clonotype has at least ten counts. The chain carries TRBV12-3 or TRBV12-4 and TRBJ1-6, with D unresolved. The CDR3 loop spans 12 amino acids. Between the trimmed V and J ends, which lost 5 bases and 5 bases, there was a span of 4 bases. The CDR3 DNA follows: TGTGCCAGCAGTGTGAATAATTCACCCCTCCACTTT. Protein: CASSVNNSPLHF.

This clonotype came up a few times. V usage is TRBV7-8 and J usage is TRBJ2-1; D gene ambiguous. Germline V CDR1 and CDR2: SGHVS, FQNEAQ. This CDR3 comprises 17 residues. Trimming stripped 1 base from V and 2 bases from J, with 15 bases between. CDR3: CASSLVPSTSTYNEQFF. CDR3 coding DNA: TGTGCCAGCAGCTTAGTTCCCTCGACATCTACCTACAATGAGCAGTTCTTC.

The chain couples TRBV28 to TRBJ2-2; D is unresolved. In germline, CDR1 is MDHEN, CDR2 SYDVKM. V shed 1 base and J shed 2 bases, with 11 bases lying between them. The CDR3 spans 16 residues. Written as DNA, the CDR3 is TGTGCCAGCAGTTTATTGACTCCTCGTAACACCGGGGAGCTGTTTTTT. Translating gives CASSLLTPRNTGELFF.

Ten or more counts support this clonotype. V and J are TRBV11-2 and TRBJ2-2, with 14 bases aligning to TRBD2. V shed 2 bases, J shed 1 base, and the junction held 6 bases outside the gene matches. The CDR3 extends over 19 amino acids. Germline lookup yields CDR1 SGHAT and CDR2 FQNNGV. CDR3: CASSLKTSGGELNTGELFF. In DNA, the CDR3 is TGTGCCAGCAGCTTAAAGACTAGCGGGGGGGAACTGAACACCGGGGAGCTGTTTTTT.

This chain links TRBV5-1 with TRBJ2-3; D call uncertain. CDR1 and CDR2 (germline): SGHRS, YFSETQ. Trimming left V 1 base short and J 6 bases short, with 15 bases between. This CDR3 spans 15 amino acids. Here the CDR3 reads CASSLWFPASDTQYF. CDR3 bases: TGCGCCAGCAGCTTGTGGTTTCCGGCGTCGGATACGCAGTATTTT.

At least ten counts were recorded for this clonotype. The J gene is TRBJ2-3, the V gene TRBV7-6, with D hard to call. Germline values: CDR1 SGHVS, CDR2 FNYEAQ. CDR3 length equals 14 residues. Trimming removed 5 bases at V and 2 bases at J, with 11 bases between. The CDR3 sequence is CASSEVGPTDTQYF. In nucleotides, the CDR3 is TGTGCCAGCAGCGAAGTTGGGCCCACAGATACGCAGTATTTT.

This clonotype has more than one count but fewer than ten. A read error may account for a junction end that differs from germline. The chain links TRBV7-7 to TRBJ2-7; TRBD1 matches 7 bases. Germline CDR1 SSHAT, CDR2 FNYEAQ (reference sequence). The CDR3 length is 14 residues. CDR3: CASSLGEGAREQYF. In nucleotides, the CDR3 is TGTGCTAGCAGCTTAGGCGAGGGGGCCCGCGAGCAGTACTTC.

This clonotype has ten or more counts. V and J are TRBV29-1 and TRBJ2-2, with TRBD2 matching over 11 bases. The CDR3 runs to 15 residues. Losses at the gene ends were 7 bases for V and 2 bases for J; bases not matched to a gene: 6. Per the germline V gene, CDR1 is SQVTM and CDR2 is ANQGSEA. CDR3 sequence (DNA): TGCAGCGGGATTAGCGGGGGGGTTAACACCGGGGAGCTGTTTTTT. This sequence encodes CSGISGGVNTGELFF.

This clonotype has a count of ten or more. The chain is built from TRBV4-2 and TRBJ2-5; TRBD2 agrees at 8 bases. V was pared by 0 bases and J by 4 bases, with 19 bases of the junction left unmatched. The length of the CDR3 is 20 residues. Germline CDR1 is LGHNA and CDR2 is YNFKEQ. Here the CDR3 reads CASSQDQSASGSHSSETQYF. The DNA for the CDR3 is TGTGCCAGCAGCCAAGATCAGTCGGCTAGCGGGTCTCACTCTTCAGAGACCCAGTACTTC.

This clonotype was observed many times. This rearrangement joins TRBV20-1 to TRBJ2-7; TRBD2 matches at 8 bases. Germline V gene sequence: CDR1 DFQATT, CDR2 SNEGSKA (reference sequence). V lost 1 base, J lost 3 bases, and 5 bases stayed unmatched. The CDR3 runs to 14 residues. As DNA, the CDR3 is TGCAGTGCTAGAGTCGGGGGGGCCTTCTACGAGCAGTACTTC. Protein: CSARVGGAFYEQYF.

This clonotype was observed many times. The rearrangement links TRBV7-2 to TRBJ1-2; 9 positions match TRBD1. The J segment lost 5 bases and the V segment lost 5 bases, leaving 9 bases of the junction unmatched. Germline CDR1 reads SGHTA; CDR2 reads FQGNSA. This CDR3 contains 15 residues. CDR3 in amino acids: CASSPSTGGVYGYTF. CDR3 bases: TGTGCCAGCAGCCCCTCAACAGGGGGCGTGTATGGCTACACCTTC.

This clonotype showed up many times. The chain combines TRBV5-6 with TRBJ1-2; 8 positions match TRBD1. Germline-derived CDR1 and CDR2 are SGHDT and YYEEEE. CDR3 size: 14 residues. The ends lost 4 bases at V and 1 base at J; junction bases unmatched: 3. The CDR3 reads CASSGTGLNYGYTF. The CDR3 nucleotides are TGTGCCAGCAGCGGGACAGGACTTAACTATGGCTACACCTTC.

Many counts were recorded for this clonotype. The V call is TRBV6-4, the J call TRBJ2-1; 10 bases match TRBD1. The CDR3 consists of 16 residues. The V gene's germline CDR1 is MRHNA and CDR2 SNTAGT. J was trimmed by 5 bases and V by 6 bases; bases with no gene match: 10. The CDR3 nucleotides read TGTGCCAGCAGCACCACTCGACAGGGGGCGAACAATGAGCAGTTCTTC. It translates to CASSTTRQGANNEQFF.